One sample yielded the 27 T cell receptor beta chains listed below, sequenced in a study of blood T cells in healthy people across ages. Alongside a J-beta primer mix, a sample-barcoded 5' primer served in a second PCR lasting 7 to 11 cycles. Each CDR3 protein gets one entry after TCRdb re-called the 5' RACE reads with MiXCR. Of some 1.4 million distinct CDR3 sequences in the sample, approximately 38% were seen once. The sequenced material came from blood. The origin of the receptors is a woman aged 18-29 years in good health.

Details on this clonotype: One end of the junction varies from germline; a read error may be responsible. The gene calls are TRBV10-3 and TRBJ2-3; the D is unclear. The CDR3 has 13 amino acids. CDR1 ENHRY and CDR2 SYGVKD come from the germline V gene. The CDR3 DNA follows: TGTGCCATCAGTGAGTCCTCCACAAATACGCAGTATTTT. This sequence encodes CAISESSTNTQYF.

The chain carries TRBV27 and TRBJ2-2; TRBD1 might be the D (6 bases). The V gene lost 4 bases and the J gene lost 5 bases, with 14 bases spanning the gap. The CDR3 has 15 amino acids. Looked up from germline, CDR1 is MNHEY and CDR2 is SMNVEV (reference sequence). CDR3 DNA sequence: TGTGCCAGCAGTTCCAGGGGCTTGGGAACCGGGGAGCTGTTTTTT. Translated: CASSSRGLGTGELFF.

V is TRBV20-1 and J is TRBJ1-5; D call uncertain. The CDR3 sequence is 13 residues long. From germline, CDR1 is DFQATT and CDR2 SNEGSKA (reference sequence). The V gene lost 6 bases and the J gene lost 4 bases, with 13 bases spanning the gap. The CDR3 sequence is CSAAATGNQPQHF. Written as DNA, the CDR3 is TGCAGTGCAGCTGCGACGGGAAATCAGCCCCAGCATTTT.

The table lists this clonotype with a few counts. The J gene is TRBJ2-1, the V gene TRBV20-1, with 12 bases aligning to TRBD2. V lost 6 bases, J lost 7 bases, and 10 bases stayed unmatched. This CDR3 has 15 residues. CDR1 and CDR2 from the germline V gene are DFQATT and SNEGSKA (reference sequence). The CDR3 here is CSAPGLAGGLNEQFF. CDR3 in DNA: TGCAGTGCCCCTGGGCTAGCGGGAGGGCTGAATGAGCAGTTCTTC.

This clonotype was counted between two and nine times. The chain carries TRBV10-3 and TRBJ2-7; TRBD1 agrees at 9 bases. CDR3 length: 15 amino acids. Per the germline V gene, CDR1 is ENHRY and CDR2 is SYGVKD. The V gene end was trimmed by 6 bases and the J gene end by 4 bases; junction bases not matched to a gene: 10. The CDR3 sequence: CAIRPVQGTGYEQYF. The CDR3 DNA reads as TGTGCCATCAGGCCAGTACAAGGGACAGGGTACGAGCAGTACTTC.

The chain links TRBV4-1 to TRBJ2-3; D unclear. The CDR3 extends over 15 amino acids. Per the germline V gene, CDR1 is MGHRA and CDR2 is YSYEKL. V was shortened by 1 base and J by 7 bases, with 15 bases between the two germline ends. CDR3: CASSQVGVRKNTQYF. CDR3 bases: TGCGCCAGCAGCCAAGTCGGCGTCAGGAAGAATACGCAGTATTTT.

In this sample, this clonotype turned up a few times. The chain carries TRBV20-1 and TRBJ2-3; possible D gene TRBD2, 6 bases. The germline V gene has CDR1 DFQATT and CDR2 SNEGSKA (reference sequence). The V end was cut by 6 bases, the J end by 1 base, with 11 bases between. The CDR3 is made up of 13 amino acids. In DNA form, the CDR3 reads TGCAGTGCCGCCCCGGGGGGCACAGATACGCAGTATTTT. The encoded protein is CSAAPGGTDTQYF.

V gene TRBV27 combines with J gene TRBJ2-5; 7 nucleotides match TRBD2. The CDR3 is 15 amino acids. Looked up from germline, CDR1 is MNHEY and CDR2 is SMNVEV (reference sequence). The V segment lost 5 bases and the J segment 5 bases; nucleotides outside the gene matches: 11. CDR3 nucleotide sequence: TGTGCCAGCAGTATATATCGCGGGGGTCGGGAGACCCAGTACTTC. It is translated as CASSIYRGGRETQYF.

The rearrangement uses TRBV12-3 or TRBV12-4 and TRBJ2-1, with 7 nucleotides matching TRBD1. The trim removed 6 bases at V and 1 base at J, leaving 6 bases unmatched. This CDR3 is 15 amino acids long. CDR3 protein: CASSPGQRSYNEQFF. CDR3 nucleotides: TGTGCCAGCAGCCCGGGACAGCGATCCTACAATGAGCAGTTCTTC.

This clonotype was seen a handful of times. CDR3 amino acids: CASSLYGSGNQPQHF. The CDR3 DNA sequence: TGTGCCAGCAGTTTGTACGGGTCGGGCAATCAGCCCCAGCATTTT. This rearrangement joins TRBV27 to TRBJ1-5; D uncertain. Germline V gives CDR1 MNHEY, CDR2 SMNVEV (reference sequence). The V end lost 3 bases, the J end lost 2 bases, and 11 bases lay between the germline ends. The CDR3 contains 15 residues.

J is TRBJ2-5 and V is TRBV24-1; tentatively, D is TRBD2 (6 bases). V lost 7 bases and J lost 5, with 13 bases in between. Germline-derived CDR1 and CDR2 are KGHDR and SFDVKD. The CDR3 extends over 13 amino acids. The CDR3 spells CATSPGGRETQYF. The CDR3 DNA follows: TGTGCCACCAGCCCCGGGGGAAGGGAGACCCAGTACTTC.

The chain has TRBV2 and TRBJ2-5; perhaps TRBD2 as D (5 bases). Deletions cut 7 bases from V and 3 bases from J, with 15 bases between. The CDR3 has 14 amino acids. From germline, CDR1 is SNHLY and CDR2 FYNNEI. The CDR3 here is CASTRVPGKETQYF. CDR3 DNA sequence: TGTGCCAGCACCCGGGTTCCGGGGAAAGAGACCCAGTACTTC.

This clonotype appeared a few times. V usage is TRBV7-9 and J usage is TRBJ2-1; no clear D gene. This CDR3 has 13 residues. Trimming stripped 1 base from V and 7 bases from J, with 8 bases between. Germline V CDR1 and CDR2: SEHNR, FQNEAQ (reference sequence). The CDR3, as DNA: TGTGCCAGCAGCTTAGGGGAATGGAATGAGCAGTTCTTC. This translates into CASSLGEWNEQFF.

The V call is TRBV9, the J call TRBJ2-3; 11 nucleotides align to TRBD2. CDR3 length: 15 residues. Germline V gene data show CDR1 as SGDLS and CDR2 as YYNGEE. The ends lost 0 bases at V and 6 bases at J; junction bases unmatched: 3. The CDR3 spells CASSVELAGADTQYF. In nucleotides, the CDR3 is TGTGCCAGCAGCGTAGAACTAGCGGGAGCGGATACGCAGTATTTT.

The chain employs TRBV29-1 and TRBJ2-3; 7 bases are shared with TRBD2. The CDR3 runs to 15 residues. Germline V gene sequence: CDR1 SQVTM, CDR2 ANQGSEA. V lost 2 bases and J lost 0; bases outside the gene matches: 5. The CDR3 sequence is CSVEIRRGSTDTQYF. The CDR3 DNA is TGCAGCGTTGAAATTAGGCGGGGGAGCACAGATACGCAGTATTTT.

The rearrangement links TRBV7-9 to TRBJ2-1; D tentatively reads TRBD1 or TRBD2 (5 bases each). Germline CDR1 and CDR2: SEHNR and FQNEAQ (reference sequence). This CDR3 is 13 amino acids long. V dropped 2 bases and J dropped 7 bases, with 9 bases sitting between them. Written as DNA, the CDR3 is TGTGCCAGCAGCTTACAGGGAGCGAATGAGCAGTTCTTC. Translated, it gives CASSLQGANEQFF.

Of note for this clonotype: A much larger clone lies one base from this, so it may be a read error. V and J are TRBV18 and TRBJ2-1; 8 bases match TRBD2. Germline V gene lookup returns CDR1 KGHSH and CDR2 LQKENI. The CDR3 length is 14 residues. The CDR3 here is CASSPLAGYNKQFF. The CDR3 coding sequence is TGTGCCAGCTCACCACTAGCGGGGTACAATAAGCAGTTCTTC.

The chain is built from TRBV28 and TRBJ2-1; unclear D gene. The CDR3 length is 16 residues. CDR1 is MDHEN, CDR2 SYDVKM, per germline. Trimming removed 4 bases from V and 0 bases from J, with 13 bases in between. The CDR3 DNA follows: TGTGCCAGCAGTTCCCCGGGCGACATCTCCTACAATGAGCAGTTCTTC. The encoded protein is CASSSPGDISYNEQFF. The full variable domain, completed using reference TRBV28 and TRBJ2-1, is DVKVTQSSRYLVKRTGEKVFLECVQDMDHENMFWYRQDPGLGLRLIYFSYDVKMKEKGDIPEGYSVSREKKERFSLILESASTNQTSMYLCASSSPGDISYNEQFFGPGTRLTVL.

The rearrangement uses TRBV6-1 and TRBJ2-5, with 12 bases matching TRBD2. The V gene end was trimmed by 7 bases and the J gene end by 3 bases; junction bases not matched to a gene: 9. The CDR3 covers 16 residues. Germline V CDR1 and CDR2: MNHNS, SASEGT. The CDR3, as DNA: TGTGCCAGCAATACAAGGAGACTAGCGGGGGAAGAGACCCAGTACTTC. Its translation is CASNTRRLAGEETQYF.

Notes on this clonotype: At one of its ends the junction is not consistent with the germline gene, which may arise from a read error. The chain recombines TRBV3-1 with TRBJ2-1, with no clear D. The V gene's germline CDR1 is LGHDT and CDR2 YNNKEL (reference sequence). This CDR3 comprises 13 residues. The CDR3 sequence: CAGSHAGYNEQFF. The CDR3 DNA sequence: TGTGCCGGCAGCCATGCTGGGTACAATGAGCAGTTCTTC.

The J gene is TRBJ1-2, the V gene TRBV6-1, with a tentative D call TRBD1 (5 bases). Trimming pared 6 bases from V and 4 bases from J, leaving 27 bases between. The CDR3 sequence is 18 residues long. The germline CDR1 and CDR2 sequences are MNHNS and SASEGT. The chain's CDR3 is CASSPPWAQGANSYGYTF. The CDR3 DNA reads TGTGCCAGCAGCCCCCCCTGGGCCCAGGGCGCAAACTCCTATGGCTACACCTTC.

This chain links TRBV10-3 with TRBJ2-4; D is perhaps TRBD2 (5 bases). The length of the CDR3 is 15 residues. CDR1 and CDR2 from the germline V gene are ENHRY and SYGVKD. V dropped 3 bases and J dropped 3 bases, with 12 bases sitting between them. The CDR3 here is CAISEAGGVKNIQYF. The CDR3 DNA reads as TGTGCCATCAGTGAAGCCGGAGGCGTCAAAAACATTCAGTACTTC.

A note on this clonotype: The final CDR3 position lacks the conserved phenylalanine or tryptophan, pointing to a likely read error. The J gene is TRBJ2-7, the V gene TRBV28; 9 nucleotides align to TRBD1. Germline CDR1 and CDR2: MDHEN and SYDVKM. V gave up 5 bases and J gave up 0 bases; unmatched junction bases: 8. There are 16 residues in the CDR3. CDR3 nucleotides: TGTGCCAGCAGTCCCACCGGGACAGGGCGCTCCTACGAGCAGTACTTA. Translating it yields CASSPTGTGRSYEQYL.

This clonotype occurred a few times. DNA of the CDR3: TGCGCCAGCAGCCCGGGGCTAGAAATCCAAGAGACCCAGTACTTC. This translates into CASSPGLEIQETQYF. This chain links TRBV5-1 with TRBJ2-5; D may match TRBD1 or TRBD2 (5 bases each). V was shortened by 4 bases and J by 1 base, with 14 bases between the two germline ends. Per the germline V gene, CDR1 is SGHRS and CDR2 is YFSETQ. CDR3 length equals 15 residues.

The V and J genes are TRBV12-3 or TRBV12-4 and TRBJ2-1; a possible D gene is TRBD2 (5 bases). This CDR3 is built from 17 residues. V was shortened by 2 bases and J by 1 base, with 15 bases between the two germline ends. The CDR3 sequence: CASSLTRATGSYNEQFF. The CDR3 nucleotides read TGTGCCAGCAGTTTAACTAGGGCTACGGGATCCTACAATGAGCAGTTCTTC.

J is TRBJ2-1 and V is TRBV18; D assignment may be TRBD1 or TRBD2 (5 bases each). The germline V gene has CDR1 KGHSH and CDR2 LQKENI. V lost 0 bases and J 10 bases, leaving 19 bases between the germline ends. The CDR3 spans 16 residues. In DNA form, the CDR3 reads TGTGCCAGCTCACCACCGACAGCTCCGAGGGTCCGGGAGCAGTTCTTC. This sequence encodes CASSPPTAPRVREQFF.

The chain has TRBV29-1 and TRBJ2-2; D is unresolved. Germline V lookup: CDR1 SQVTM, CDR2 ANQGSEA. This CDR3 is 12 amino acids long. The V gene lost 4 bases and the J gene lost 1 base, with 4 bases spanning the gap. The CDR3 region is CSVGGNTGELFF. In DNA, the CDR3 is TGCAGCGTTGGGGGGAACACCGGGGAGCTGTTTTTT.